The clone carrying this TCR beta chain was observed a few times. The CDR3 runs 12 residues. V shed 7 bases, J shed 7 bases, and the junction held 7 bases outside the gene matches. Germline-derived CDR1 and CDR2 are SQVTM and ANQGSEA. Only in-frame clones appear in the TCRdb table, and some are missing; sequencing was by immunoSEQ multiplex PCR. The repertoire consists of around 92,000 clones, with 90% to 95% occurring once and the leading ten covering approximately 2.2%. This sample is part of a study of T cell changes during pregnancy in multiple sclerosis. The TCR comes from a female donor with multiple sclerosis, enrolled in a pregnancy study. The starting material was peripheral blood, obtained in the third trimester of pregnancy. The rearrangement joins TRBV29-1 to TRBJ2-1; 7 bases fit TRBD1. The CDR3 nucleotides read TGCAGCGCCATGGGACAGAGAAATGAGCAGTTCTTC. Translated, it gives CSAMGQRNEQFF.